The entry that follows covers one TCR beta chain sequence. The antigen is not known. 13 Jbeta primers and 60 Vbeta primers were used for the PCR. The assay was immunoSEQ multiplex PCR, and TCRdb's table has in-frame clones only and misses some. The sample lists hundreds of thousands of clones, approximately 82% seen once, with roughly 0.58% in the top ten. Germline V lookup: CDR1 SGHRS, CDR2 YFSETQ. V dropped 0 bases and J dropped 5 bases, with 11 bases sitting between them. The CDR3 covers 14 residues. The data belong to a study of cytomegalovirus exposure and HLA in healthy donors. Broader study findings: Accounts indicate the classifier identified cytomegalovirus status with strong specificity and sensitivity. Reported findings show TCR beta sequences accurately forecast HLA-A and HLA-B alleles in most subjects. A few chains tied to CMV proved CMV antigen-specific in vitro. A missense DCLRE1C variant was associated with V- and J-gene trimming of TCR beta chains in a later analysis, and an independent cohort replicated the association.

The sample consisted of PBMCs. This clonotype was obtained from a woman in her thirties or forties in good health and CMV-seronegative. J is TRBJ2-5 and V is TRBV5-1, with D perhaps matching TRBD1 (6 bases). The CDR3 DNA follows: TGCGCCAGCAGCTTGGACCCAGGGGACGAGACCCAGTACTTC. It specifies CASSLDPGDETQYF.